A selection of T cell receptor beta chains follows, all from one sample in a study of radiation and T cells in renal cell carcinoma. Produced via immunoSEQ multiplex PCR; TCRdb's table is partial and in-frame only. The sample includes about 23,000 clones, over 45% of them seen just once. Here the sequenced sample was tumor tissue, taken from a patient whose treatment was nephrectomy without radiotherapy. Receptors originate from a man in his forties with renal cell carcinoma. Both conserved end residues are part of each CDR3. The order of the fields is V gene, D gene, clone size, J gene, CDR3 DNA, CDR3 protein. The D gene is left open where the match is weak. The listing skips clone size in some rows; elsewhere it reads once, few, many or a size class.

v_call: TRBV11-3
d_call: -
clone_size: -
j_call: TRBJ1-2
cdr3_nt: TGTGCCAGCAGCCCGGGGAGATTCTCCTATGGCTACACCTTC
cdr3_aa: CASSPGRFSYGYTF

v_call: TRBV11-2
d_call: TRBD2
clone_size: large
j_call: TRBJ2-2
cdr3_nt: TGTGCCAGCAGCTTAGATGAGGGGCTAGCGGGGGCCTACACCGGGGAGCTGTTTTTT
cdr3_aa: CASSLDEGLAGAYTGELFF

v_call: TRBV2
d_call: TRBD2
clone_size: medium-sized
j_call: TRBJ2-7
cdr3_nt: TGTGCCAGCACCCTGGGACTAGCGGTGGGGGAGCAGTACTTC
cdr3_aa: CASTLGLAVGEQYF

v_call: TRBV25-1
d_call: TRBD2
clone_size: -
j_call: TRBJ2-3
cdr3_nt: TGTGCCAGCAGTCCGGGGGGAAGCACAGATACGCAGTATTTT
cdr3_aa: CASSPGGSTDTQYF

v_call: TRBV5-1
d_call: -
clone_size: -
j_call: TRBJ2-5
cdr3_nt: TGCGCCAGCAGCTCCGGGGCTAGCCAAGAGACCCAGTACTTC
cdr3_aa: CASSSGASQETQYF

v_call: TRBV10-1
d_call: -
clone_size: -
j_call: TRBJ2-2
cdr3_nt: TGCGCCAGCAGCGGGGGCCACGCCGGGGAGCTGTTTTTT
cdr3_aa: CASSGGHAGELFF

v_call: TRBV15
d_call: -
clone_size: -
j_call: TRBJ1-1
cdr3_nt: TGTGCCACCAGCAGTGAGAGGGGTAGTTACACTGAAGCTTTCTTT
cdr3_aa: CATSSERGSYTEAFF

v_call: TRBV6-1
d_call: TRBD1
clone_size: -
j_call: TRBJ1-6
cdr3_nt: TGTGCCAGCAATCTACAGGGGACCTATAATTCACCCCTCCACTTT
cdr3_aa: CASNLQGTYNSPLHF

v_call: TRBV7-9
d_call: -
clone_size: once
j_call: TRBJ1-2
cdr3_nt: TGTGCCAGCAGCTCGGACGTGGGCTATGGCTACACCTTC
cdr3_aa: CASSSDVGYGYTF

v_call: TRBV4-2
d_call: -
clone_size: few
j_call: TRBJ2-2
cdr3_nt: TGTGCCAGCAGCCAAGATCCCAGCGGTCGGGGAACCGGGGAGCTGTTTTTT
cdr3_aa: CASSQDPSGRGTGELFF

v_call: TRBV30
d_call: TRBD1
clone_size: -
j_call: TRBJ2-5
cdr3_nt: TGTGCCTGGAGCACCGGGACAGGGGCCCAAGAGACCCAGTACTTC
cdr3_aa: CAWSTGTGAQETQYF

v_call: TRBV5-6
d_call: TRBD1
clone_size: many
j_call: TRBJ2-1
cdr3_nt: TGTGCCAGCAGTTCCACAGGGGGCTACAATGAGCAGTTCTTC
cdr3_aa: CASSSTGGYNEQFF

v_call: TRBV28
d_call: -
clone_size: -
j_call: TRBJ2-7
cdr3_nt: TGTGCCAGCAGTTTAGGGGCAGGGAGGACCTACGAGCAGTACTTC
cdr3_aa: CASSLGAGRTYEQYF

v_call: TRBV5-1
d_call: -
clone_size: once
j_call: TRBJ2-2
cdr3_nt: TGCGCCAGCAGCCCAGGCCCCGCAGGGGGGCCCGGGGAGCTGTTTTTT
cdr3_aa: CASSPGPAGGPGELFF

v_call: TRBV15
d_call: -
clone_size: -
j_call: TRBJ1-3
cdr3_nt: TGTGCCACCAGCAGAGATCTAATCGGTGGCTCTGGAAACACCATATATTTT
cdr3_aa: CATSRDLIGGSGNTIYF

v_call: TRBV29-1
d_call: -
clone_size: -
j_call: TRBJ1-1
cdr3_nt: TGCAGCGTTCTCAGCACGAACACTGAAGCTTTCTTT
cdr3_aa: CSVLSTNTEAFF

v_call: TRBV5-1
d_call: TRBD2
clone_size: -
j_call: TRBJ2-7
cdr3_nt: TGCGCCAGCAGTACCGGGACTAGCGGGGATGTCTACGAGCAGTACTTC
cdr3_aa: CASSTGTSGDVYEQYF

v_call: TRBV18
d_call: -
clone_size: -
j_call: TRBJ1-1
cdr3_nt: TGTGCCAGCTCACCAGACAACCACCTTGGGGAGACTGAAGCTTTCTTT
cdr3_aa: CASSPDNHLGETEAFF

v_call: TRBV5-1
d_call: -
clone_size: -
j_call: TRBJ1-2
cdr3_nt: TGCGCCAGCAGCTGGAACAGGGACCTCGCCTATGGCTACACCTTC
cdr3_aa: CASSWNRDLAYGYTF

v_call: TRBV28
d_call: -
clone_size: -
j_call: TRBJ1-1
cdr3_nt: TGTGCCAGCAGTTTGAGGCCCTACGACACTGAAGCTTTCTTT
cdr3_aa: CASSLRPYDTEAFF

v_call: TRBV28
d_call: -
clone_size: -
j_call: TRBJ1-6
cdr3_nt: TGTGCCAGCAAGGCATCGTTCCGTTCACCCCTCCACTTT
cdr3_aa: CASKASFRSPLHF

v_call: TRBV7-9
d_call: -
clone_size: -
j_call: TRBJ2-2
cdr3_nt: TGTGCCAGCAGCGGAGGGCCCTACCGCACCGGGGAGCTGTTTTTT
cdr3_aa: CASSGGPYRTGELFF

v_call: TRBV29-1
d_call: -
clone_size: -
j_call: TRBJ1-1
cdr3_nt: TGCAGCGTTTCTGAGGCCGGGAGGTTAATGAACACTGAAGCTTTCTTT
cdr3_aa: CSVSEAGRLMNTEAFF

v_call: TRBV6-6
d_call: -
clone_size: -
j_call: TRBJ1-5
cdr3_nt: TGTGCCAGCAGTTACCCTGGACAGCTCAATCAGCCCCAGCATTTT
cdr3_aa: CASSYPGQLNQPQHF

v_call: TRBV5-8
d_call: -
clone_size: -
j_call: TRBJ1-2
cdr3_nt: TGTGCCAGCAGCTTGGAGGGTCAGGGGAGTCGTGGCTACACCTTC
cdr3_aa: CASSLEGQGSRGYTF

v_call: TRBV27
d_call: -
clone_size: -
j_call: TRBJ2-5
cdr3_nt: TGTGCCAGCAGTTTAAGTTCGGGGTTTAAGACCCAGTACTTC
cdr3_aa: CASSLSSGFKTQYF

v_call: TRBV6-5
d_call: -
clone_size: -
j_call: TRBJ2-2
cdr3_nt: TGTGCCAGCAGTTACAGCCTACAGGTCGGGGAGCTGTTTTTT
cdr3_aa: CASSYSLQVGELFF

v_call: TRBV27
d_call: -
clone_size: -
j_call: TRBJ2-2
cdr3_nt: TGTGCCAGCAGTTCGAACACCGGGGAGCTGTTTTTT
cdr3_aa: CASSSNTGELFF

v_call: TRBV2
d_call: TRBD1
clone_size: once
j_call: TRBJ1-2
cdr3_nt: TGTGCCAGCAGTGACTCAGACAGGGGGCGAGGCTACACCTTC
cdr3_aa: CASSDSDRGRGYTF

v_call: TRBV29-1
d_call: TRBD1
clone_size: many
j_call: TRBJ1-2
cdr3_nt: TGCAGCGTTGTGGGGCAACTCGGGACAGCGAGATATGGCTACACCTTC
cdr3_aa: CSVVGQLGTARYGYTF

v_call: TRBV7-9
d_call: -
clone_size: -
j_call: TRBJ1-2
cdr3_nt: TGTGCCAGCAGCTCTTCCAGGGAAGATGGCTACACCTTC
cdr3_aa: CASSSSREDGYTF

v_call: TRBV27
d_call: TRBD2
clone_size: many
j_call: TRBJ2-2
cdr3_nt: TGTGCCAGCAGTTGGGGCGGGAGGGCGAACACCGGGGAGCTGTTTTTT
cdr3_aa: CASSWGGRANTGELFF

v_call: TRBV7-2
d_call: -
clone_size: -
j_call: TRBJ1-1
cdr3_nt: TGTGCCAGCAGCTTATATTACAGAGACAATATGAACACTGAAGCTTTCTTT
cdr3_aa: CASSLYYRDNMNTEAFF